This T cell receptor (beta chain) derives from a study of blood T cells in healthy people across ages. Study-level results: Expanded clonotype changes were possibly confounded by unknown donor CMV status.

The authors ran a second PCR of about 6 to 12 cycles using a sample-barcoded 5' primer and a J-beta primer mix. The template-switch adaptor was a 5' adaptor with 12 random nucleotides. It tagged each cDNA molecule. TCRdb re-analysed the 5' RACE reads in MiXCR, keeping a single row per CDR3 protein. The data show around 850,000 distinct CDR3 sequences, with roughly 35% seen just once and roughly 13% held by the top ten. CDR1 and CDR2 (germline): SNHLY, FYNNEI. Deletions cut 6 bases from V and 8 bases from J, with 11 bases between. CDR3 size: 13 residues. As to this clonotype: Its antigen is undetermined.

V usage is TRBV2 and J usage is TRBJ1-6; maybe TRBD1 (5 bases). The material sequenced was blood. The origin of this receptor is a man aged 18 to 30 in good health. The CDR3 is CASSGTGYSPLHF. The CDR3 bases are TGTGCCAGCAGCGGGACGGGTTATTCACCCCTCCACTTT.